Listed below are T cell receptor beta chains from one sample, sequenced in a study of blood T cells in healthy people across ages. One entry per CDR3 protein results from TCRdb running MiXCR on the 5' RACE reads. The profile shows 780,000 or so distinct CDR3 sequences, approximately 53% of them singletons. The sequenced sample consisted of blood. The receptors were sampled from a middle-aged man in good health. The conserved cysteine and the conserved F or W are not part of the CDR3 here. Size is omitted from some rows. Given values are once, few, many or a class for expanded clones.

j_call: TRBJ2-6; clone_size: -; v_call: TRBV7-6; cdr3_aa: ASSNKPGRKDSGANVLT
j_call: TRBJ2-7; clone_size: -; v_call: TRBV25-1; cdr3_aa: ASSTNNREREFSYEQY
j_call: -; clone_size: once; v_call: TRBV29-1; cdr3_aa: SVQAGFLTYEQY
j_call: TRBJ2-7; clone_size: -; v_call: TRBV20-1; cdr3_aa: SARDMIAYEQY
j_call: TRBJ1-6; clone_size: -; v_call: TRBV12-3/TRBV12-4; cdr3_aa: ASSSQSLTGSDNSPLH
j_call: TRBJ2-4; clone_size: -; v_call: TRBV20-1; cdr3_aa: SARGEDIQY
j_call: TRBJ2-5; clone_size: few; v_call: TRBV29-1; cdr3_aa: SVASLAGESHQETQY
j_call: TRBJ2-4; clone_size: -; v_call: TRBV12-3/TRBV12-4; cdr3_aa: ASTQPGNQNIQY
j_call: TRBJ2-1; clone_size: many; v_call: TRBV5-4; cdr3_aa: ASSLGVHEQF
j_call: TRBJ2-1; clone_size: few; v_call: TRBV5-1; cdr3_aa: ASSLGAGGPNEQF
j_call: TRBJ2-7; clone_size: -; v_call: TRBV27; cdr3_aa: ASSLAGAGPYEQY
j_call: TRBJ2-3; clone_size: few; v_call: TRBV7-2; cdr3_aa: ASSSGLAGSTDTQY
j_call: TRBJ1-1; clone_size: -; v_call: TRBV12-5; cdr3_aa: ASGLDSTEAF
j_call: TRBJ1-6; clone_size: once; v_call: TRBV6-2/TRBV6-3; cdr3_aa: ASSYGRNNSPLH
j_call: TRBJ2-4; clone_size: -; v_call: TRBV20-1; cdr3_aa: SARDDQAKNIQY
j_call: -; clone_size: -; v_call: TRBV20-1; cdr3_aa: SARDSITGGYEQY
j_call: TRBJ2-1; clone_size: -; v_call: TRBV4-3; cdr3_aa: ASSQLVRANEQF
j_call: -; clone_size: -; v_call: TRBV20-1; cdr3_aa: SARAFDRVYEQY
j_call: TRBJ2-3; clone_size: -; v_call: TRBV20-1; cdr3_aa: SARPAREGIGDTQY
j_call: TRBJ2-4; clone_size: -; v_call: TRBV14; cdr3_aa: ASSQVGTGREQY
j_call: TRBJ2-1; clone_size: -; v_call: TRBV29-1; cdr3_aa: SVSYLGGEQF
j_call: TRBJ1-5; clone_size: once; v_call: TRBV6-7; cdr3_aa: ASPGSRQPQH
j_call: TRBJ2-7; clone_size: -; v_call: TRBV28; cdr3_aa: ASSLSRALDYEQY
j_call: TRBJ2-5; clone_size: -; v_call: TRBV9; cdr3_aa: ASSVATTGGETQY
j_call: TRBJ2-6; clone_size: -; v_call: TRBV6-4; cdr3_aa: ASSDSGTGSGANVLT
j_call: TRBJ1-5; clone_size: few; v_call: TRBV28; cdr3_aa: ASNLGGGVSSNQPQH
j_call: TRBJ1-2; clone_size: few; v_call: TRBV25-1; cdr3_aa: ASSATGGLNYGYT
j_call: TRBJ1-1; clone_size: -; v_call: TRBV16; cdr3_aa: ASQPTGSSTEAF
j_call: TRBJ2-3; clone_size: -; v_call: TRBV9; cdr3_aa: ASTRGTDTQY
j_call: TRBJ1-6; clone_size: -; v_call: TRBV7-9; cdr3_aa: ASSLVQGTNSPLH
j_call: TRBJ1-2; clone_size: -; v_call: TRBV5-1; cdr3_aa: ASSSAGAVYGYT